Below, 8 T cell receptor beta chains from the same sample are listed, as sequenced in a study of neurological immune-mediated disorders. TCRdb fed the 5' RACE reads into MiXCR, producing one record per CDR3 protein. Here the sample spans 95,000 to 150,000 distinct CDR3 sequences, roughly 3.2% being singletons. The source material was PBMCs. These TCRs come from a woman aged 25 to 39 with multiple sclerosis.

This clonotype was recorded at least ten times. V and J are TRBV7-9 and TRBJ2-3; TRBD2 is a possible D gene (6 bases). V was pared by 4 bases and J by 0 bases, with 11 bases between. The CDR3 is 15 residues long. The germline CDR1 and CDR2 sequences are SEHNR and FQNEAQ (reference sequence). The CDR3 here is CASSSGGTSTDTQYF. The CDR3 DNA reads TGTGCCAGCAGCTCAGGCGGGACTAGCACAGATACGCAGTATTTT.

This clonotype was seen ten or more times. This sequence joins TRBV12-3 or TRBV12-4 and TRBJ2-7; D uncertain. V was cut by 4 bases and J by 2 bases, with 9 bases left in between. CDR3 size: 13 residues. The CDR3 sequence is CASSSSGTYEQYF. Here the CDR3 DNA reads TGTGCCAGCAGTTCCTCCGGCACCTACGAGCAGTACTTC.

The chain joins TRBV10-3 to TRBJ1-1; 7 nucleotides agree with TRBD1. The CDR3 is made up of 14 amino acids. Germline values: CDR1 ENHRY, CDR2 SYGVKD. The V gene end was trimmed by 2 bases and the J gene end by 4 bases; junction bases not matched to a gene: 4. The chain's CDR3 is CAISEPTGVTEAFF. CDR3 in DNA: TGTGCCATCAGTGAGCCAACAGGGGTCACTGAAGCTTTCTTT.

In this sample, this clonotype turned up many times. The rearrangement uses TRBV18 and TRBJ2-1, with D unclear. The CDR3 contains 13 residues. The ends were cut back, 2 bases at V and 9 bases at J, with 11 bases in the middle. Germline CDR1 KGHSH, CDR2 LQKENI. CDR3 nucleotides: TGTGCCAGCTCACCATCCCCCCAAAGTGAGCAGTTCTTC. Encoded protein: CASSPSPQSEQFF.

This clonotype was picked up many times. The chain is built from TRBV5-1 and TRBJ1-1; D is unclear. The germline CDR1 and CDR2 sequences are SGHRS and YFSETQ. The ends were cut back, 0 bases at V and 6 bases at J, with 12 bases in the middle. CDR3 size: 14 residues. The CDR3 here is CASSLDNGRAEAFF. The CDR3, as DNA: TGCGCCAGCAGCTTGGACAATGGTCGCGCTGAAGCTTTCTTT.

This clonotype has just a few counts. This rearrangement joins TRBV5-4 to TRBJ2-7; D gene ambiguous. Germline V gene sequence: CDR1 SGHNT, CDR2 YYREEE (reference sequence). V lost 4 bases and J lost 2, with 10 bases in between. This CDR3 is 13 amino acids long. The CDR3 spells CASSHTTTYEQYF. CDR3 DNA: TGTGCCAGCAGCCATACTACCACCTACGAGCAGTACTTC.

This clonotype was recorded many times. The chain combines TRBV6-5 with TRBJ1-1, with D perhaps TRBD1 (6 bases). The length of the CDR3 is 17 residues. V lost 3 bases, J lost 3 bases, and 20 bases lay in between. The germline V gene encodes CDR1 MNHEY and CDR2 SVGAGI. The CDR3 reads CASSYFSTGIMHTEAFF. DNA for the CDR3: TGTGCCAGCAGTTATTTCAGTACAGGGATAATGCACACTGAAGCTTTCTTT.

There are many counts of this clonotype. The rearrangement joins TRBV5-1 to TRBJ1-2; maybe TRBD1 (6 bases). The CDR3 is 13 amino acids. Between the trimmed V and J ends, which lost 4 bases and 5 bases, there was a span of 12 bases. Per the germline V gene, CDR1 is SGHRS and CDR2 is YFSETQ. The CDR3 sequence: CASSRGGAYGYTF. In DNA form, the CDR3 reads TGCGCCAGCAGCCGGGGGGGCGCGTATGGCTACACCTTC.